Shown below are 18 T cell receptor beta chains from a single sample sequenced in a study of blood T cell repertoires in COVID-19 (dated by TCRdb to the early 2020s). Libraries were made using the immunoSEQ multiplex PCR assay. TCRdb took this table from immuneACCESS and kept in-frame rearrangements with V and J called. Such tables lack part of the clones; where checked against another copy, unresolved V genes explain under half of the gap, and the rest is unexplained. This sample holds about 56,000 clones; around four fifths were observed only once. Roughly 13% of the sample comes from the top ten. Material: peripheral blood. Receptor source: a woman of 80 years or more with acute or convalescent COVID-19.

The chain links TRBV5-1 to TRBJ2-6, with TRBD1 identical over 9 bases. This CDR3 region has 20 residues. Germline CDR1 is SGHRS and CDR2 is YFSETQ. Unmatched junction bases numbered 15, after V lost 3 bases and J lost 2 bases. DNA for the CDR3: TGCGCCAGCAGCTCGAGCGGGACAGGGCCGAAAGCAGCTGGGGCCAACGTCCTGACTTTC. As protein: CASSSSGTGPKAAGANVLTF.

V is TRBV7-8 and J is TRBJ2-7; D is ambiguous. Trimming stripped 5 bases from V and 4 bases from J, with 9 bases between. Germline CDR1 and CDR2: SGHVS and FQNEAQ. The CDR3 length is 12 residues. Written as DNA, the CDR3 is TGTGCCAGCAGCCGCTCCCTGTACGAGCAGTACTTC. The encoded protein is CASSRSLYEQYF.

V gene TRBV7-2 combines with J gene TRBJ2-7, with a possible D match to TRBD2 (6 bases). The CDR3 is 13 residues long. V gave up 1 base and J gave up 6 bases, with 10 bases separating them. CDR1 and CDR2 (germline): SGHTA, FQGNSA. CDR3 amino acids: CASSLVGGIEQYF. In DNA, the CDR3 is TGTGCCAGCAGCTTAGTCGGCGGGATCGAGCAGTACTTC. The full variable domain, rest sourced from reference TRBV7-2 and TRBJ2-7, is GAGVSQSPSNKVTEKGKDVELRCDPISGHTALYWYRQSLGQGLEFLIYFQGNSAPDKSGLPSDRFSAERTGGSVSTLTIQRTQQEDSAVYLCASSLVGGIEQYFGPGTRLTVT.

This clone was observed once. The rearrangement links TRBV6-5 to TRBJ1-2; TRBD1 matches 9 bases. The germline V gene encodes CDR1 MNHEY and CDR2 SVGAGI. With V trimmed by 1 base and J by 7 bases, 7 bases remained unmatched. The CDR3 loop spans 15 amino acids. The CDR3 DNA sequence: TGTGCCAGCAGTTACTTCGGGACAGGGTATGGTGGCTACACCTTC. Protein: CASSYFGTGYGGYTF.

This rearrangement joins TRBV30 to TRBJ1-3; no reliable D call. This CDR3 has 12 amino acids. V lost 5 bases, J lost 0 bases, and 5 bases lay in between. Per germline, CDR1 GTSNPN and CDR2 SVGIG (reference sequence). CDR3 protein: CAWAYSGNTIYF. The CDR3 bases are TGTGCCTGGGCCTACTCTGGAAACACCATATATTTT. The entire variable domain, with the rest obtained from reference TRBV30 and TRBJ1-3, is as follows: SQTIHQWPATLVQPVGSPLSLECTVEGTSNPNLYWYRQAAGRGLQLLFYSVGIGQISSEVPQNLSASRPQDRQFILSSKKLLLSDSGFYLCAWAYSGNTIYFGEGSWLTVV.

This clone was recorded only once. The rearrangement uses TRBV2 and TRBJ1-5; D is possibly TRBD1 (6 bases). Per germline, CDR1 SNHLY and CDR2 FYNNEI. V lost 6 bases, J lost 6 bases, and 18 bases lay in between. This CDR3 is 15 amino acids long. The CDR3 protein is CASSPQGGEGQPQHF. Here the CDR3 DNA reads TGTGCCAGCAGCCCACAGGGCGGTGAAGGTCAGCCCCAGCATTTT.

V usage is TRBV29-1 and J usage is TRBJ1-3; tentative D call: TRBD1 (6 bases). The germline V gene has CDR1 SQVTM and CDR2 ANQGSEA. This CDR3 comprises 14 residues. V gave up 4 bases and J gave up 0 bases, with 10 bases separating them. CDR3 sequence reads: CSVVQGFSGNTIYF. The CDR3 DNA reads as TGCAGCGTTGTCCAGGGGTTCTCTGGAAACACCATATATTTT.

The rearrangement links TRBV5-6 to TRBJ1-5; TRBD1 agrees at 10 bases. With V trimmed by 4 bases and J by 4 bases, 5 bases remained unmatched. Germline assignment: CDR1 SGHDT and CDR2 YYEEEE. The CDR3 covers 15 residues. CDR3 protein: CASSRRDRGNQPQHF. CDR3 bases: TGTGCCAGCAGCCGGAGGGACAGGGGAAATCAGCCCCAGCATTTT.

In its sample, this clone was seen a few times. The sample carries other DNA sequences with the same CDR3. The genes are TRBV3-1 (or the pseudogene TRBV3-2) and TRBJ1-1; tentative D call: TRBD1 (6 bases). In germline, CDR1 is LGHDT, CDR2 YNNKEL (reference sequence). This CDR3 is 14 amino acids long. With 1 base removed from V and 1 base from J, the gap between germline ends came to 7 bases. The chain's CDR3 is CASSQAGENTEAFF. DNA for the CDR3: TGTGCCAGCAGCCAAGCAGGGGAGAACACTGAAGCTTTCTTT.

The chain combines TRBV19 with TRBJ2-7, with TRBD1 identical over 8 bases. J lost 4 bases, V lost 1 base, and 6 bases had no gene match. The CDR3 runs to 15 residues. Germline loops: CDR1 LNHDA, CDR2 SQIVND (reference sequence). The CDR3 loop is CASSIAGRGQYEQYF. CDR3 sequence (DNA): TGTGCCAGTAGTATAGCCGGCAGGGGGCAATACGAGCAGTACTTC.

The CDR3 spells CASSHLSGATGELFF. The CDR3 bases are TGTGCCAGCAGCCATCTTAGCGGGGCGACGGGGGAGCTGTTTTTT. The chain joins TRBV3-1 (or the pseudogene TRBV3-2) to TRBJ2-2; 8 positions agree with TRBD2. Germline CDR1 and CDR2: LGHDT and YNNKEL (reference sequence). J lost 8 bases, V lost 3 bases, and 8 bases had no gene match. CDR3 length: 15 amino acids.

The CDR3 sequence: CASSTSPRQGYTF. CDR3 in DNA: TGTGCCAGCAGCACGAGTCCGAGGCAGGGCTACACCTTC. The rearrangement uses TRBV3-1 (or the pseudogene TRBV3-2) and TRBJ1-2; D uncertain. Germline V gives CDR1 LGHDT, CDR2 YNNKEL (reference sequence). Trimming took off 5 bases at V and 8 bases at J, with 15 bases between the two ends. The length of the CDR3 is 13 residues.

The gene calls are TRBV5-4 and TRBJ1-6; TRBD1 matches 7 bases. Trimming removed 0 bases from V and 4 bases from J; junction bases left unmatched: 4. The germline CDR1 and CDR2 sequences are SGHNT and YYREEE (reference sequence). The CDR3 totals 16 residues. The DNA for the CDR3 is TGTGCCAGCAGCTTGGCCAGGGGGGAGTATAATTCACCCCTCCACTTT. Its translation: CASSLARGEYNSPLHF.

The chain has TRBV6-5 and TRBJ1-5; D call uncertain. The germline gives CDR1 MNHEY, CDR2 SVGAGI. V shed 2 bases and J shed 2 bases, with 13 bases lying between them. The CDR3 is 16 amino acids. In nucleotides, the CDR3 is TGTGCCAGCAGTTACCAAACCTCGGTTGGCAATCAGCCCCAGCATTTT. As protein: CASSYQTSVGNQPQHF.

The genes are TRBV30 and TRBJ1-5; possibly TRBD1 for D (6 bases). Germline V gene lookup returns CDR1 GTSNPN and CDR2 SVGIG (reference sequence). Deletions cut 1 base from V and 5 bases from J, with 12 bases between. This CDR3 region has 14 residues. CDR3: CAWSATGLHQPQHF. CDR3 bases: TGTGCCTGGAGTGCTACAGGGTTACATCAGCCCCAGCATTTT.

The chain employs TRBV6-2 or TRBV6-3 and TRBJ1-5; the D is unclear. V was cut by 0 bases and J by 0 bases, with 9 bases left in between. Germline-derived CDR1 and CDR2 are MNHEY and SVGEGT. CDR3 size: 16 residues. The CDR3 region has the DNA TGTGCCAGCAGTTACTCGACAATATATAGCAATCAGCCCCAGCATTTT. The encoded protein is CASSYSTIYSNQPQHF.

In DNA form, the CDR3 reads TGTGCTATAACCCAGGGAGGGGGCTACGAGCAGTACTTC. It yields the protein CAITQGGGYEQYF. The V call is TRBV12-5, the J call TRBJ2-7; maybe TRBD2 (7 bases). The CDR3 has 13 amino acids. Germline CDR1 LGHNT, CDR2 FRNRAP. Trimming took off 10 bases at V and 3 bases at J, with 16 bases between the two ends.

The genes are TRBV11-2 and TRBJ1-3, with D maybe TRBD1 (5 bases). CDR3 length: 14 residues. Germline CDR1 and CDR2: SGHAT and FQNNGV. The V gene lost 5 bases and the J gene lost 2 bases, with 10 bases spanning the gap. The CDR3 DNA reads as TGTGCCAGCAGCCGCGGGGGTGCTGGAAACACCATATATTTT. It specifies CASSRGGAGNTIYF.